This T cell receptor beta chain derives from a study of shared clonotypes between healthy human individuals. Those who donated were healthy HIV-negative adults, with no recent acute infections or vaccinations reported. Sequenced by immunoSEQ multiplex PCR; TCRdb stores in-frame clones only, minus some. The sample lists 550,000 to 600,000 clones; roughly four fifths were seen once. Per the germline V gene, CDR1 is MGHRA and CDR2 is YSYEKL. This CDR3 has 12 amino acids. On this clone itself: It is likely a read error, because the conserved phenylalanine at the end of the CDR3 is missing.

Sequences were obtained from PBMCs. The clonotype was recovered from a middle-aged woman in good health. Some clones in this sample may be carry-over from other donors' samples. The chain couples TRBV4-1 to TRBJ1-1, with unresolved D. The CDR3 sequence: CANSLPGTEAFL. CDR3 coding DNA: TGCGCCAACAGCCTCCCCGGCACTGAAGCTTTCCTT.